The rows below give T cell receptor beta chains drawn from one sample of a study of identifying expanded T cells in peripheral blood. Sequenced by immunoSEQ multiplex PCR; TCRdb stores in-frame clones only, minus some. This sample has some 75,000 clones, with approximately 87% found just once. Sequencing used blood. The origin of the receptors is a person aged 18 to 70 in good health. The CDR3 runs from the conserved cysteine through the conserved F or W. The order of the fields is V gene, D gene, CDR3 protein. D genes are given only for firm matches.

V gene: TRBV5-1; D gene: .; CDR3 protein: CASSLDGGNTGELFF
V gene: TRBV11-2; D gene: TRBD1; CDR3 protein: CASSLDMGQGVSEAFF
V gene: TRBV6-6; D gene: TRBD1; CDR3 protein: CATSGPGQGNQPQHF
V gene: TRBV21-1; D gene: .; CDR3 protein: CASKQRGPGLKYF
V gene: TRBV5-4; D gene: TRBD1; CDR3 protein: CASSPAGGETQYF
V gene: TRBV2; D gene: .; CDR3 protein: CASSEEAAEETQYF
V gene: TRBV4-3; D gene: TRBD1; CDR3 protein: CASSQDRGSYNEQFF
V gene: TRBV30; D gene: TRBD2; CDR3 protein: CAWSWGGAQETQYF
V gene: TRBV7-8; D gene: .; CDR3 protein: CASSTGAANTGELFF
V gene: TRBV28; D gene: TRBD1; CDR3 protein: CASSLRTGSNYGYTF
V gene: TRBV6-5; D gene: .; CDR3 protein: CASSYSGVTKLFF